This TCR beta chain was profiled in a study of fetal regulatory T cell absence and autoimmunity. In the study overall: The IPEX patients lacked clinical diabetes but had exocrine pancreas autoimmunity. Findings and caveats of the study: Oligoclonal TCR enrichment in pancreas over cord blood reached over 90-fold for some clones. Cord blood and pancreas showed broadly similar TRB gene family usage. In IPEX, the enrichment was taken to support antigen-driven autoimmunity before birth.

TCRdb's copy holds only in-frame clones and misses some; the assay was immunoSEQ multiplex PCR. The table shows 85,000 to 100,000 clones, with roughly 78% occurring only once. There are 13 residues in the CDR3. The V and J ends lost 10 bases and 1 base respectively, with 13 bases between them. Per the germline V gene, CDR1 is ENHRY and CDR2 is SYGVKD. In the case of this clone: Its specificity is unknown.

This chain joins TRBV10-3 and TRBJ1-2; D remains unclear. Sequencing input: pancreas tissue. The receptor was isolated from a male donor with IPEX syndrome. The DNA for the CDR3 is TGTGCCACCTTGGACCCGAGTAACTATGGCTACACCTTC. Amino acids: CATLDPSNYGYTF.